These T cell receptor beta chains were read from a single sample in a study of blood T cell repertoires in COVID-19. Assay: immunoSEQ multiplex PCR; the TCRdb copy retains only in-frame clones and omits some. The top ten hold around 12% of the sample, which has some 190,000 clones, more than 60% seen once. Sequencing input: peripheral blood. The receptors were sampled from a woman aged 50 to 60 with acute or convalescent COVID-19. CDR3s include the opening cysteine and the closing phenylalanine or tryptophan. A D gene is named only where the DNA matches it firmly. Size is stated for part of the rows, as once, few or many counts, or as a class when the clone is expanded.

- | TRBJ2-1 | TRBD2 | TRBV11-2 | CASSLVVGLAALLNEQFF | TGTGCCAGCAGCTTAGTAGTGGGACTAGCGGCTCTACTCAATGAGCAGTTCTTC
- | TRBJ1-3 | - | TRBV6-6 | CASRSGGNTIYF | TGTGCCAGCCGGTCGGGGGGGAACACCATATATTTT
- | TRBJ2-3 | TRBD2 | TRBV7-2 | CASSTEGGSRITDTQYF | TGTGCCAGCAGCACGGAGGGCGGGAGTCGTATCACAGATACGCAGTATTTT
- | TRBJ1-1 | - | TRBV10-3 | CAIAFAADTEAFF | TGTGCCATCGCTTTTGCGGCCGACACTGAAGCTTTCTTT
- | TRBJ2-7 | TRBD1 | TRBV14 | CASSQAGQGHEQYF | TGTGCCAGCAGCCAAGCGGGACAGGGCCACGAGCAGTACTTC
- | TRBJ2-7 | TRBD2 | TRBV6-5 | CASRTGRGSYEQYF | TGTGCCAGCAGGACCGGGAGGGGATCCTACGAGCAGTACTTC
- | TRBJ2-5 | TRBD2 | TRBV3-1/TRBV3-2 | CASSPIAGVGETQYF | TGTGCCAGCAGCCCTATAGCGGGAGTCGGGGAGACCCAGTACTTC
- | TRBJ1-2 | TRBD1 | TRBV5-1 | CASRSTGDFVGYTF | TGCGCCAGCCGGTCGACAGGGGATTTCGTTGGCTACACCTTC
- | TRBJ2-2 | TRBD2 | TRBV5-6 | CASSLSGLARRTGELFF | TGTGCCAGCAGCTTATCGGGACTAGCAAGGAGGACCGGGGAGCTGTTTTTT
- | TRBJ2-7 | - | TRBV5-1 | CASSPRLGYEQYF | TGCGCCAGCAGCCCACGACTGGGCTACGAGCAGTACTTC
- | TRBJ2-3 | TRBD2 | TRBV14 | CASSQVNLAGQTDTQYF | TGTGCCAGTAGCCAAGTTAACCTAGCGGGTCAGACAGATACGCAGTATTTT
- | TRBJ2-7 | - | TRBV5-8 | CASSLVMTGDYEQYF | TGTGCCAGCAGCTTGGTAATGACAGGCGACTACGAGCAGTACTTC
- | TRBJ2-2 | - | TRBV11-3 | CASRKPSTGELFF | TGTGCCAGCAGAAAACCGAGCACCGGGGAGCTGTTTTTT
- | TRBJ2-7 | - | TRBV19 | CASSPRERSYEQYF | TGTGCCAGTAGTCCGCGCGAGCGCTCCTACGAGCAGTACTTC
- | TRBJ1-1 | - | TRBV6-6 | CASSYGAAEAFF | TGTGCCAGCAGTTACGGGGCAGCTGAAGCTTTCTTT
once | TRBJ2-1 | TRBD1 | TRBV5-1 | CASRGTGEKQFF | TGCGCCAGCAGAGGGACAGGGGAAAAGCAGTTCTTC
- | TRBJ1-5 | - | TRBV3-1/TRBV3-2 | CASSQAVTGSGQPQHF | TGTGCCAGCAGCCAAGCAGTCACAGGGTCGGGTCAGCCCCAGCATTTT
few | TRBJ2-2 | - | TRBV29-1 | CSVPSGAGELFF | TGCAGCGTACCCTCAGGGGCAGGGGAGCTGTTTTTT
- | TRBJ1-5 | TRBD1 | TRBV6-1 | CASSVLRDRGINQPQHF | TGTGCCAGCAGTGTCCTACGGGACAGGGGGATAAATCAGCCCCAGCATTTT
- | TRBJ2-1 | - | TRBV6-1 | CASSGRQGQRHNEQFF | TGTGCCAGCAGTGGGCGCCAGGGGCAGAGACATAATGAGCAGTTCTTC
few | TRBJ2-3 | - | TRBV11-3 | CASSLGPTGVRGADTQYF | TGTGCCAGCAGCTTAGGTCCGACGGGAGTTAGGGGAGCAGATACGCAGTATTTT
- | TRBJ2-3 | - | TRBV19 | CASSPLTGSTDTQYF | TGTGCCAGTAGTCCCCTCACAGGGAGCACAGATACGCAGTATTTT
- | TRBJ1-5 | - | TRBV5-6 | CASTAFGQYNQPQHF | TGTGCCAGCACCGCCTTCGGACAGTACAATCAGCCCCAGCATTTT
- | TRBJ1-2 | TRBD1 | TRBV29-1 | CSVDRGGYTF | TGCAGCGTGGACAGGGGCGGTTACACCTTC
- | TRBJ2-6 | - | TRBV30 | CAYRDSGANVLTF | TGTGCATATCGGGACTCTGGGGCCAACGTCCTGACTTTC
- | TRBJ2-3 | - | TRBV9 | CASSVDGGRTDTQYF | TGTGCCAGCAGCGTAGACGGGGGGCGGACAGATACGCAGTATTTT
- | TRBJ2-2 | TRBD2 | TRBV29-1 | CSVVVGTSGSGELFF | TGCAGCGTTGTGGTCGGGACTAGCGGGAGTGGGGAGCTGTTTTTT
- | TRBJ1-2 | - | TRBV14 | CASSQENRVWGYTF | TGTGCCAGCAGCCAAGAGAACAGGGTATGGGGCTACACCTTC
- | TRBJ1-5 | - | TRBV6-5 | CASSYTATQGDQPQHF | TGTGCCAGCAGTTACACCGCCACACAGGGCGATCAGCCCCAGCATTTT
few | TRBJ2-7 | - | TRBV7-2 | CASSLEGSRSHEQYF | TGTGCCAGCAGCTTAGAAGGGAGTCGCTCCCACGAGCAGTACTTC
- | TRBJ2-2 | TRBD2 | TRBV4-1 | CASSQVGLAANTGELFF | TGCGCCAGCAGCCAAGTAGGGCTAGCGGCGAACACCGGGGAGCTGTTTTTT
few | TRBJ2-7 | - | TRBV4-3 | CASSQASGGIYEQYF | TGCGCCAGCAGCCAAGCGTCGGGCGGGATATACGAGCAGTACTTC
once | TRBJ1-1 | - | TRBV30 | CAWRKGGIEAFF | TGTGCCTGGAGAAAAGGGGGAATTGAAGCTTTCTTT
- | TRBJ2-5 | TRBD1 | TRBV11-3 | CASSPQGAGGETQYF | TGTGCCAGCAGCCCACAGGGGGCTGGGGGAGAGACCCAGTACTTC
- | TRBJ1-2 | - | TRBV28 | CASARVGVAYGYTF | TGTGCCAGCGCTCGTGTAGGGGTGGCCTATGGCTACACCTTC
- | TRBJ1-3 | TRBD1 | TRBV6-5 | CASSLTGGAVNTIYF | TGTGCCAGCAGCCTGACAGGGGGAGCGGTAAACACCATATATTTT
- | TRBJ1-1 | - | TRBV19 | CASSIMEREAFF | TGTGCCAGTAGTATTATGGAGCGTGAAGCTTTCTTT
- | TRBJ2-3 | - | TRBV24-1 | CATSAGTDTQYF | TGTGCCACCAGTGCAGGGACAGATACGCAGTATTTT
- | TRBJ2-3 | - | TRBV15 | CATSRDPADTQYF | TGTGCCACCAGCAGAGATCCAGCGGATACGCAGTATTTT
- | TRBJ1-4 | - | TRBV15 | CATSRDRGSFNEKLFF | TGTGCCACCAGCAGAGATCGAGGGAGCTTTAATGAAAAACTGTTTTTT